The 21 T cell receptor beta chains reported below all come from one sample, sequenced in a study of identical twins. TCRdb redid the calling of the 5' RACE reads with MiXCR, one entry per CDR3 protein. Of 1.5 million to 2 million distinct CDR3 sequences in the sample, around 33% were seen once. The sample consisted of cord blood. These receptors were collected from a newborn girl in good health.

Turning to this clonotype: Just one base apart from a much larger clone, this may be a read error. The chain has TRBV5-1 and TRBJ2-1; D is ambiguous. Germline V gives CDR1 SGHRS, CDR2 YFSETQ. The CDR3 totals 13 residues. V lost 3 bases, J lost 13 bases, and 17 bases lay in between. This CDR3 reads CASSSTREETQFF. CDR3 sequence (DNA): TGCGCCAGCAGCTCTACACGAGAAGAGACCCAGTTCTTC.

This clonotype turned up a few times. The chain is built from TRBV4-1 and TRBJ2-2, with a weak D call TRBD2 (6 bases). V was clipped by 3 bases and J by 4 bases, with 15 bases between them. In germline, CDR1 is MGHRA, CDR2 YSYEKL. The CDR3 contains 16 residues. The CDR3 DNA is TGCGCCAGCAGCCATTTGGCGGGGCCCGGCACCGGGGAGCTGTTTTTT. Its translation: CASSHLAGPGTGELFF.

The chain's CDR3 is CASSLSRTSGTDTQYF. The CDR3 coding sequence is TGTGCCAGCAGTTTATCAAGGACTAGCGGCACAGATACGCAGTATTTT. V is TRBV27 and J is TRBJ2-3, with 9 bases aligning to TRBD2. This CDR3 spans 16 amino acids. The germline gives CDR1 MNHEY, CDR2 SMNVEV (reference sequence). Trimming at V came to 0 bases and at J to 1 base, leaving 2 bases not matched to a gene.

The chain employs TRBV4-1 and TRBJ2-1; perhaps TRBD2 as D (7 bases). This CDR3 region has 16 residues. In germline, CDR1 is MGHRA, CDR2 YSYEKL. Between the trimmed V and J ends, which lost 5 bases and 7 bases, there was a span of 21 bases. DNA for the CDR3: TGCGCCAGCAGCAAAGTCGTAGGGGGGGCGAGTAATGAGCAGTTCTTC. Translated, it gives CASSKVVGGASNEQFF.

The chain carries TRBV29-1 and TRBJ2-1, with D possibly being TRBD1 or TRBD2 (5 bases each). The J call could be wrong; TRBJ2-7 is a better fit for the DNA end. The CDR3 loop spans 14 amino acids. Germline values: CDR1 SQVTM, CDR2 ANQGSEA. In DNA, the CDR3 is TGCAGCGTTGAGGGACCGGCCTCCTACAATGAGCAGTACTTC. As protein: CSVEGPASYNEQYF.

In this sample, this clonotype turned up a few times. The chain employs TRBV19 and TRBJ2-2; D call uncertain. The CDR3 is 15 amino acids. Germline values: CDR1 LNHDA, CDR2 SQIVND (reference sequence). With 3 bases removed from V and 1 base from J, the gap between germline ends came to 9 bases. The CDR3: CASSMAVGNTGELFF. CDR3 nucleotides: TGTGCCAGTAGTATGGCCGTCGGGAACACCGGGGAGCTGTTTTTT.

The sample holds a few counts of this clonotype. V is TRBV24-1 and J is TRBJ1-4; weak D call: TRBD1 (5 bases). Germline CDR1 reads KGHDR; CDR2 reads SFDVKD. Between the trimmed V and J ends, which lost 0 bases and 8 bases, there was a span of 9 bases. The CDR3 length is 14 residues. The DNA of the CDR3 is TGTGCCACCAGTGATTTGCAAGGGGACGAAAAACTGTTTTTT. Its protein product is CATSDLQGDEKLFF.

This clonotype was seen a few times. The chain is built from TRBV20-1 and TRBJ2-1, with D maybe TRBD2 (5 bases). The germline V gene has CDR1 DFQATT and CDR2 SNEGSKA (reference sequence). V lost 7 bases, J lost 0 bases, and 22 bases lay in between. This CDR3 has 17 residues. In nucleotides, the CDR3 is TGCAGTGTCACCCCTCTGGAGGCGTTTAGCTCCTACAATGAGCAGTTCTTC. This encodes CSVTPLEAFSSYNEQFF.

This clonotype turned up a few times. This chain connects TRBV7-2 to TRBJ2-3, with unresolved D. This CDR3 region has 15 residues. Deletions cut 3 bases from V and 2 bases from J, with 12 bases between. Germline V gives CDR1 SGHTA, CDR2 FQGNSA. The CDR3 loop reads CASSFRFGYTDTQYF. DNA of the CDR3: TGTGCCAGCAGCTTCCGTTTTGGGTACACAGATACGCAGTATTTT.

This clonotype was picked up a small number of times. This chain uses TRBV20-1 with TRBJ2-3, with 11 bases lining up with TRBD2. This CDR3 has 16 residues. Germline V gene lookup returns CDR1 DFQATT and CDR2 SNEGSKA (reference sequence). J was trimmed by 2 bases and V by 0 bases; bases with no gene match: 4. The CDR3 DNA reads as TGCAGTGCTAGAGATCTACTAGCGGGGGTCACAGATACGCAGTATTTT. This encodes CSARDLLAGVTDTQYF.

The CDR3 nucleotides are TGTGCCAGCAGCCCAAAAGCGGGAGAGAATGAGCAGTACTTC. The encoded protein is CASSPKAGENEQYF. The chain carries TRBV9 and TRBJ2-7, with 8 bases fitting TRBD2. Germline-derived CDR1 and CDR2 are SGDLS and YYNGEE. The CDR3 has 14 residues. J gave up 7 bases and V 4 bases, and 10 bases lay outside the gene matches.

This clonotype has at least ten counts. V is TRBV7-9 and J is TRBJ2-1, with D unresolved. The length of the CDR3 is 13 residues. Germline assignment: CDR1 SEHNR and CDR2 FQNEAQ (reference sequence). V was shortened by 0 bases and J by 7 bases, with 7 bases between the two germline ends. This chain's CDR3 is CASSLARLNEQFF. In DNA, the CDR3 is TGTGCCAGCAGCTTAGCGCGGTTGAATGAGCAGTTCTTC. Full variable domain (outside the CDR3, taken from reference TRBV7-9 and TRBJ2-1): DTGVSQNPRHKITKRGQNVTFRCDPISEHNRLYWYRQTLGQGPEFLTYFQNEAQLEKSRLLSDRFSAERPKGSFSTLEIQRTEQGDSAMYLCASSLARLNEQFFGPGTRLTVL.

The rearrangement uses TRBV7-9 and TRBJ1-2; D possibly corresponds to TRBD1 (6 bases). The ends were cut back, 5 bases at V and 2 bases at J, with 15 bases in the middle. CDR3 length equals 15 residues. Germline V CDR1 and CDR2: SEHNR, FQNEAQ (reference sequence). CDR3 protein: CASSTNRVLNYGYTF. The DNA for the CDR3 is TGTGCCAGCAGCACAAACAGGGTTTTAAACTATGGCTACACCTTC.

This clonotype was seen ten or more times. V and J are TRBV5-1 and TRBJ2-7; TRBD2 matches 7 bases. CDR1 is SGHRS and CDR2 is YFSETQ in the germline V gene. Trimming cost V 5 bases and J 6 bases; bases outside gene matches: 14. The CDR3 is made up of 15 amino acids. The CDR3 nucleotides read TGCGCCAGCAGATCGACGGGACTACTAAGTGGCGAGCAGTACTTC. The encoded protein is CASRSTGLLSGEQYF.

This clonotype was observed a few times. The V and J genes are TRBV20-1 and TRBJ2-1; D perhaps matches TRBD2 (7 bases). Trimming left V 2 bases short and J 3 bases short, with 20 bases between. This CDR3 contains 17 residues. The germline gives CDR1 DFQATT, CDR2 SNEGSKA (reference sequence). The CDR3 DNA follows: TGCAGTGCTAGAAAGGGGGGGGCCTACTACTACTACAATGAGCAGTTCTTC. It specifies CSARKGGAYYYYNEQFF.

This clonotype was seen many times. The chain is built from TRBV3-1 and TRBJ1-1, with D uncertain. With 4 bases removed from V and 1 base from J, the gap between germline ends came to 7 bases. Germline CDR1 LGHDT, CDR2 YNNKEL (reference sequence). The CDR3 has 13 residues. The CDR3 DNA follows: TGTGCCAGCAGCCGGGTAGGGAACACTGAAGCTTTCTTT. Encoded protein: CASSRVGNTEAFF.

This sequence joins TRBV4-1 and TRBJ1-4, with 9 bases lining up with TRBD1. The CDR3 totals 18 residues. V shed 4 bases, J shed 3 bases, and the junction held 12 bases outside the gene matches. The V gene's germline CDR1 is MGHRA and CDR2 YSYEKL. The CDR3 loop reads CASSPPGTGRWANEKLFF. DNA for the CDR3: TGCGCCAGCAGCCCCCCCGGGACAGGGCGTTGGGCTAATGAAAAACTGTTTTTT.

The chain is built from TRBV7-9 and TRBJ2-5; D uncertain. There are 14 residues in the CDR3. CDR1 and CDR2 from the germline V gene are SEHNR and FQNEAQ (reference sequence). V gave up 2 bases and J gave up 4 bases, with 11 bases separating them. The CDR3 sequence is CASSLSSSRETQYF. The CDR3 DNA reads as TGTGCCAGCAGCTTATCCTCCAGTCGAGAGACCCAGTACTTC.

This clonotype was seen a few times. V is TRBV6-1 and J is TRBJ1-1; D gene uncertain. This CDR3 contains 10 residues. Trimming pared 6 bases from V and 7 bases from J, leaving 6 bases between. Germline V gene data show CDR1 as MNHNS and CDR2 as SASEGT. The CDR3 nucleotides read TGTGCCAGCAGGACCCGTGAAGCTTTCTTT. Translated, it gives CASRTREAFF.

This clonotype was seen a handful of times. This chain links TRBV10-3 with TRBJ2-7; 8 nucleotides agree with TRBD1. V trimming: 8 bases; J trimming: 2 bases; junction bases outside the gene matches: 5. This CDR3 comprises 13 residues. The germline CDR1 and CDR2 sequences are ENHRY and SYGVKD. CDR3 sequence (DNA): TGTGCCATCGGGACAGGACCCACCTACGAGCAGTACTTC. Translating it yields CAIGTGPTYEQYF.

This clonotype was observed at least ten times. The chain recombines TRBV5-1 with TRBJ2-1; no definite D call. V lost 1 base and J lost 7, with 6 bases in between. The V gene's germline CDR1 is SGHRS and CDR2 YFSETQ. The CDR3 is 12 residues long. The CDR3 here is CASSLNANEQFF. The CDR3 DNA is TGCGCCAGCAGCTTGAATGCTAATGAGCAGTTCTTC.